The clone carrying this T cell receptor beta chain was counted a few times. Its cognate antigen is unknown. The entry originates in a study of T cells in Graves' hyperthyroidism and ophthalmopathy. Findings and limits, study-wide: Most expanded thyroid clonotypes above 0.001 recurred in blood.

Amplification of TCR beta CDR3 regions was performed using RNA transcripts as template. The HTBI primer set served for first-round RT-PCR of the TCR CDR3. TCRdb fed the multiplex PCR reads into MiXCR, producing one record per CDR3 protein. The sample has about 740,000 distinct CDR3 sequences; about 15% are singletons. Trimming removed 5 bases from V and 7 bases from J; junction bases left unmatched: 6. The CDR3 covers 15 residues. The germline V gene encodes CDR1 SEHNR and CDR2 FQNEAQ (reference sequence). This clonotype originated in a woman under 30 with Graves' hyperthyroidism. The genes are TRBV7-9 and TRBJ1-5, with TRBD1 identical over 12 bases. Material: blood. In DNA form, the CDR3 reads TGTGCCAGCAGCCCAGGGGACAGGGGGCGGCAGCCCCAGCATTTT. The encoded protein is CASSPGDRGRQPQHF. The complete variable domain, with remaining parts taken from reference TRBV7-9 and TRBJ1-5, reads DTGVSQNPRHKITKRGQNVTFRCDPISEHNRLYWYRQTLGQGPEFLTYFQNEAQLEKSRLLSDRFSAERPKGSFSTLEIQRTEQGDSAMYLCASSPGDRGRQPQHFGDGTRLSIL.